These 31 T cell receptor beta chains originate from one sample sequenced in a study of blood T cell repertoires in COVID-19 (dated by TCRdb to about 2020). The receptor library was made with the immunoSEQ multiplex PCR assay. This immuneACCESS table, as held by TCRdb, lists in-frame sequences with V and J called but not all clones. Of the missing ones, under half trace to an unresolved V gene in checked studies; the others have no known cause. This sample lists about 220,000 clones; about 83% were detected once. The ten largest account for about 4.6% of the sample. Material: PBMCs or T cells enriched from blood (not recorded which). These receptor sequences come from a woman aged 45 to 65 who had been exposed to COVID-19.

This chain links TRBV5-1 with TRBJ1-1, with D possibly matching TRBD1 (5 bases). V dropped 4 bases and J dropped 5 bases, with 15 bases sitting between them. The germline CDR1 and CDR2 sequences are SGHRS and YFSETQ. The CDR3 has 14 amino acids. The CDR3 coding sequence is TGCGCCAGCAGCCGTGAACGGGGGGGAACTGAAGCTTTCTTT. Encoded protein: CASSRERGGTEAFF. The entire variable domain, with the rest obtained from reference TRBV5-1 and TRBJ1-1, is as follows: KAGVTQTPRYLIKTRGQQVTLSCSPISGHRSVSWYQQTPGQGLQFLFEYFSETQRNKGNFPGRFSGRQFSNSRSEMNVSTLELGDSALYLCASSRERGGTEAFFGQGTRLTVV.

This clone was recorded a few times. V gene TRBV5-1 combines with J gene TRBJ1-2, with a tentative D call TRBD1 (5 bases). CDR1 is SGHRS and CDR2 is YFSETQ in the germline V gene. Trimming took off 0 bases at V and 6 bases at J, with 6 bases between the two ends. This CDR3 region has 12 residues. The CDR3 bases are TGCGCCAGCAGCTTGGGGACACATGGCTACACCTTC. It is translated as CASSLGTHGYTF.

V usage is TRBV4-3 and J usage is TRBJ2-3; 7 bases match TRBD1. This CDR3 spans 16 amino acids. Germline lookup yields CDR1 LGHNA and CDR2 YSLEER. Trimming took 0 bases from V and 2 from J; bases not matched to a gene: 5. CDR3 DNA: TGCGCCAGCAGCCAAGAAGGGGACAGCTACACAGATACGCAGTATTTT. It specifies CASSQEGDSYTDTQYF.

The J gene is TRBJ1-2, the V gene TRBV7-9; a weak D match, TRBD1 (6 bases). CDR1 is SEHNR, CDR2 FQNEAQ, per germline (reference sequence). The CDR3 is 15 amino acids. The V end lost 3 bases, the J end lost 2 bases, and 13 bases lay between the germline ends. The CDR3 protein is CASSFPTGLNYGYTF. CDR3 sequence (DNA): TGTGCCAGCAGCTTCCCAACAGGGCTGAACTATGGCTACACCTTC.

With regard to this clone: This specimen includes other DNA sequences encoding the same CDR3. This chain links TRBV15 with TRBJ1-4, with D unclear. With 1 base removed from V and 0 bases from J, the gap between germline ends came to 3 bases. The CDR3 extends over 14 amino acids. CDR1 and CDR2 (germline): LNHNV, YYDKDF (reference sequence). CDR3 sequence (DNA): TGTGCCACCAGCAGAGCTGCAACTAATGAAAAACTGTTTTTT. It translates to CATSRAATNEKLFF.

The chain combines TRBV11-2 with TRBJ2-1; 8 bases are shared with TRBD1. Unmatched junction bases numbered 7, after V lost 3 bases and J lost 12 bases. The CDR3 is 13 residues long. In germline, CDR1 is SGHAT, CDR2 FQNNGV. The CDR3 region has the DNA TGTGCCAGCAGCTTTACCCGAGGGACAGGGCAGTTCTTC. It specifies CASSFTRGTGQFF.

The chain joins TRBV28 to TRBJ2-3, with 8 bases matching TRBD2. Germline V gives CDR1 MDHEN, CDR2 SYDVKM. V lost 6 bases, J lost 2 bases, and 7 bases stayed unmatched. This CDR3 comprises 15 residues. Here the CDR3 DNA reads TGTGCCAGCAGCCCCTTAGCGGGAACCACAGATACGCAGTATTTT. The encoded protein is CASSPLAGTTDTQYF.

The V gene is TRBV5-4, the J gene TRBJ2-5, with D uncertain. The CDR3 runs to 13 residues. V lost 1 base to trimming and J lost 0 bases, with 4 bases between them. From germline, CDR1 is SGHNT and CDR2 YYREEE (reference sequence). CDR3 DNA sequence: TGTGCCAGCAGCTTGCGGTACCAAGAGACCCAGTACTTC. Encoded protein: CASSLRYQETQYF.

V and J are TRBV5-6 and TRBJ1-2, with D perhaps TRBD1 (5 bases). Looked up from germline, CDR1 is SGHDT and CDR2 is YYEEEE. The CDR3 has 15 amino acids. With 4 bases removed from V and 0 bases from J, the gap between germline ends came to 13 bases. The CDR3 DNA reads TGTGCCAGCAGCCGATACCAGACAGCTAACTATGGCTACACCTTC. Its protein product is CASSRYQTANYGYTF.

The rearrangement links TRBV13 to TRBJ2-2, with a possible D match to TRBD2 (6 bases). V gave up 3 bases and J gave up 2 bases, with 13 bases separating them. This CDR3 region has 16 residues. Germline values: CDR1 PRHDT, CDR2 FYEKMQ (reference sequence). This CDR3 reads CASSLGGPLNTGELFF. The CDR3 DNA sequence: TGTGCCAGCAGCTTGGGGGGTCCGCTTAACACCGGGGAGCTGTTTTTT.

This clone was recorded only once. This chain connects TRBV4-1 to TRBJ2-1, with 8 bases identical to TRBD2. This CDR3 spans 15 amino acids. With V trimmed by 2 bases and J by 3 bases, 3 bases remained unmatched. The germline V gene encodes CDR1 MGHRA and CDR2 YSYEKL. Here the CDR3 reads CASSQFSGVYNEQFF. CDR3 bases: TGCGCCAGCAGCCAATTTAGCGGGGTCTACAATGAGCAGTTCTTC.

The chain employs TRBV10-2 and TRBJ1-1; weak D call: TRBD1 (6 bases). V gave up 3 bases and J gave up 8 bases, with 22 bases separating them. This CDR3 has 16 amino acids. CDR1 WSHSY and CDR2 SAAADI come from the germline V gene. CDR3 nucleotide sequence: TGCGCCAGCAGTGAAACACCGGGACACACAGGCAGGGAAGCTTTCTTT. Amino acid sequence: CASSETPGHTGREAFF.

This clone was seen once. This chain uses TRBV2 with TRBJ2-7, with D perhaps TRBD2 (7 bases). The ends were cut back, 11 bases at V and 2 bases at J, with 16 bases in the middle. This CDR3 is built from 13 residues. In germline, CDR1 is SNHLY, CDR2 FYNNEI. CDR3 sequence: CASGGGGTYEQYF. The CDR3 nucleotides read TGTGCCTCTGGGGGCGGGGGCACCTACGAGCAGTACTTC.

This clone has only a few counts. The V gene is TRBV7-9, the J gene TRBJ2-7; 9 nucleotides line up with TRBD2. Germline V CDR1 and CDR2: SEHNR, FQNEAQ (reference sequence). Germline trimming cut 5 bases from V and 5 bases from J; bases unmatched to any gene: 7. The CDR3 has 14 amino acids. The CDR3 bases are TGTGCCAGCAGCCGTAGCGGGGGCATCGACGAGCAGTACTTC. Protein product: CASSRSGGIDEQYF. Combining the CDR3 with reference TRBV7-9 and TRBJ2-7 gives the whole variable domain DTGVSQNPRHKITKRGQNVTFRCDPISEHNRLYWYRQTLGQGPEFLTYFQNEAQLEKSRLLSDRFSAERPKGSFSTLEIQRTEQGDSAMYLCASSRSGGIDEQYFGPGTRLTVT.

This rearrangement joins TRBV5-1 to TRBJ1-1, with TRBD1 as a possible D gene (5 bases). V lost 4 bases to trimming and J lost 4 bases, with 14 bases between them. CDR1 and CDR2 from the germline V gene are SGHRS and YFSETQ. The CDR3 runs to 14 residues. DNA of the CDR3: TGCGCCAGCAGCGCGATGGGGGGGAGCACTGAAGCTTTCTTT. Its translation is CASSAMGGSTEAFF.

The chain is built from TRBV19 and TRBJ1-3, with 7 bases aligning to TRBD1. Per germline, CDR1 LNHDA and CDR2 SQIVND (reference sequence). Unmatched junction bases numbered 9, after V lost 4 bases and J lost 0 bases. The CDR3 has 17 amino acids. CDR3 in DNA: TGTGCCAGTAGTACTCTCGGGACAGTTAACTCTGGAAACACCATATATTTT. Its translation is CASSTLGTVNSGNTIYF.

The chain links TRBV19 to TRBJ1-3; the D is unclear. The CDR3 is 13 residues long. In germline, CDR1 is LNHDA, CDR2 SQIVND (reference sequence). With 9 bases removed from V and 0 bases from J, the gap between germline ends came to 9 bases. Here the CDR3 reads CASARNSGNTIYF. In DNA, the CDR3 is TGTGCCAGCGCCAGGAACTCTGGAAACACCATATATTTT.

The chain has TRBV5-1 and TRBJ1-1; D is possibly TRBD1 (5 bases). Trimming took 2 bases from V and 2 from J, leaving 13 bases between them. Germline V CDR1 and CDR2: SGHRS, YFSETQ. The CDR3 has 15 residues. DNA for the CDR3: TGCGCCAGCAGCTTTGTCGGGGGATCAAACACTGAAGCTTTCTTT. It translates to CASSFVGGSNTEAFF.

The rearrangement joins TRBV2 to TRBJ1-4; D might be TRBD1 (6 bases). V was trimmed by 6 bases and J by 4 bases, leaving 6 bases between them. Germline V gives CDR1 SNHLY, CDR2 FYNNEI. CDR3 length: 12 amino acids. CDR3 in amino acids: CASRQGNEKLFF. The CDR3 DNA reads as TGTGCCAGCAGACAGGGTAATGAAAAACTGTTTTTT.

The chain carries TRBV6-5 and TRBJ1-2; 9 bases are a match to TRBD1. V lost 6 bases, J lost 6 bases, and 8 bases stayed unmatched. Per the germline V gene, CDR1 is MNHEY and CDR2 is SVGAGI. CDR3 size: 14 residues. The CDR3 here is CASSSGTGPHGYTF. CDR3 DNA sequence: TGTGCCAGCAGCTCCGGGACAGGGCCCCATGGCTACACCTTC.

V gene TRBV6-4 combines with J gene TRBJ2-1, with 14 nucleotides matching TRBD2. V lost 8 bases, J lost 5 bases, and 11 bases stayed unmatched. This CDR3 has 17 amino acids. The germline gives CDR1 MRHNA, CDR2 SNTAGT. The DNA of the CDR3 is TGTGCCAGCGCACCGATGGGACTAGCGGGGGCCCACAATGAGCAGTTCTTC. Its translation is CASAPMGLAGAHNEQFF.

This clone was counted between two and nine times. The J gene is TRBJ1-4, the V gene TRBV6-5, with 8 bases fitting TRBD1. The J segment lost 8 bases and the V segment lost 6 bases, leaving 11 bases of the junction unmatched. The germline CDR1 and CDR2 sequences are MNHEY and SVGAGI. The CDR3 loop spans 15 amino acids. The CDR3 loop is CASRPTGGRKEKLFF. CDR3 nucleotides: TGTGCCAGCAGACCTACAGGGGGAAGGAAGGAAAAACTGTTTTTT.

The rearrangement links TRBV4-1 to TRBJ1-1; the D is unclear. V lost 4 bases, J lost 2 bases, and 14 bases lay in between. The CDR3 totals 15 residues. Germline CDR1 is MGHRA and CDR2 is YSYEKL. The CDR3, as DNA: TGCGCCAGCAGCCTGTCCGCGGCCAGCAACACTGAAGCTTTCTTT. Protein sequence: CASSLSAASNTEAFF.

In DNA, the CDR3 is TGTGCCAGCAGCCAAGTATCAGCGGGGGTCCTTGGGGCAGAGACCCAGTACTTC. It yields the protein CASSQVSAGVLGAETQYF. The J gene is TRBJ2-5, the V gene TRBV3-1 (or the pseudogene TRBV3-2); 8 nucleotides align to TRBD2. Germline CDR1 reads LGHDT; CDR2 reads YNNKEL (reference sequence). V lost 1 base, J lost 4 bases, and 14 bases stayed unmatched. The CDR3 is 18 residues long.

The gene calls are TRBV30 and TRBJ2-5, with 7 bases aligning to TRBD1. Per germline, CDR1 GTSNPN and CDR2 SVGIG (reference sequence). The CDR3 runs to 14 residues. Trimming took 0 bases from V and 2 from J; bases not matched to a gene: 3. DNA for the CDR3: TGTGCCTGGAGTGTGGGGACAGCGCAAGAGACCCAGTACTTC. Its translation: CAWSVGTAQETQYF.

The DNA for the CDR3 is TGTGCCACCAGTGACACGGGGACTAGCGGGGGGGCAGAGACCCAGTACTTC. Translation: CATSDTGTSGGAETQYF. V is TRBV24-1 and J is TRBJ2-5; 16 nucleotides match TRBD2. Germline V gives CDR1 KGHDR, CDR2 SFDVKD. The J segment lost 4 bases and the V segment lost 4 bases, leaving 5 bases of the junction unmatched. This CDR3 spans 17 amino acids.

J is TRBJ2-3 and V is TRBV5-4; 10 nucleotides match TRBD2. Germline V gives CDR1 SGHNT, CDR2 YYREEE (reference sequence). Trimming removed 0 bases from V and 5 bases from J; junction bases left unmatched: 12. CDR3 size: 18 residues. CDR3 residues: CASSLGLAGAQSRDTQYF. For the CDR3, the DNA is TGTGCCAGCAGCTTGGGGCTAGCGGGGGCCCAATCCCGAGATACGCAGTATTTT.

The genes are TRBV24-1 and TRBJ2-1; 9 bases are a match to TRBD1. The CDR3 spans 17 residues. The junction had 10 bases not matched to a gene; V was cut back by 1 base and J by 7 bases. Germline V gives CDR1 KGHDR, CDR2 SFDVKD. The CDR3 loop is CATSDFGTGKGANEQFF. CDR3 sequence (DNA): TGTGCCACCAGTGATTTTGGGACAGGGAAAGGGGCAAATGAGCAGTTCTTC.

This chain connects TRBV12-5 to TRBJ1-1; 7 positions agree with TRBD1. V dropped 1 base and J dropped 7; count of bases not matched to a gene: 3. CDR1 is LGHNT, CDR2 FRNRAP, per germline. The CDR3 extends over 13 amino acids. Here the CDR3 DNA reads TGTGCTAGTGGTTTGGCTACAGGGGTTGAAGCTTTCTTT. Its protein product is CASGLATGVEAFF.

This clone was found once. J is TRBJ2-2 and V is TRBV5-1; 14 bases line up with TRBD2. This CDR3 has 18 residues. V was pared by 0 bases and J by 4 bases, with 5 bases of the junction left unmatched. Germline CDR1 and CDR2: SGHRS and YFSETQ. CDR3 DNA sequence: TGCGCCAGCAGCTTGGGACTAGCGGGGGGGCCGACCACCGGGGAGCTGTTTTTT. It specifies CASSLGLAGGPTTGELFF.

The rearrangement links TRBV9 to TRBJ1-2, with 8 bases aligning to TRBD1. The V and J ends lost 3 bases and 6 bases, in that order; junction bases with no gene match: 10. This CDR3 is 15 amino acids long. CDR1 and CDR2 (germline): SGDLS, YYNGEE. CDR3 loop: CASSAGQAATHGYTF. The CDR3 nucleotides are TGTGCCAGCAGCGCGGGACAGGCGGCGACGCATGGCTACACCTTC. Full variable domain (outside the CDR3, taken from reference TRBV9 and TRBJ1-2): DSGVTQTPKHLITATGQRVTLRCSPRSGDLSVYWYQQSLDQGLQFLIQYYNGEERAKGNILERFSAQQFPDLHSELNLSSLELGDSALYFCASSAGQAATHGYTFGSGTRLTVV.